This T cell receptor (beta chain) originates from a study of breast tumors, draining lymph nodes, adjacent tissues. Regarding the study as a whole: Tumor TCR diversity was below lymph nodes but above nontumor tissue. Data only fit, rather than demonstrated, lymph node origin of most tumor T cells. Compared with basal-like, luminal-like tumors shared significantly more repertoire with nontumor tissue.

As to this clonotype: The antigen remains unidentified.

TCRdb analysed the multiplex PCR reads with MiXCR anew, one entry per CDR3 protein. The sample shows under 25,000 distinct CDR3 sequences, roughly 55% of them seen only once. This CDR3 is 13 amino acids long. Trimming cost V 10 bases and J 2 bases, with 12 bases left between them. Germline CDR1 MNHEY, CDR2 SVGEGT. The source is a female donor with breast cancer. Some clones in this sample may be carry-over from other donors' samples. What was sequenced was breast tumor tissue. This rearrangement joins TRBV6-2 or TRBV6-3 to TRBJ1-3; a weak D match, TRBD1 (6 bases). The CDR3 DNA follows: TGTGCCACCGCCGGGACACCTGGAAACACCATATATTTT. Residues: CATAGTPGNTIYF.